This TCR beta chain originates from a study of neoadjuvant anti-PD-1 for oral cavity cancer. The overall study: Patients without progression got a fourth dose around day 43. General observations from the study: Pretreatment Treg/Th17 ratio correlated inversely with post-treatment tumor clonality.

In the case of this clone: Antigen unknown.

Sequencing was performed with immunoSEQ multiplex PCR; in TCRdb, only in-frame clones are kept and a portion is missing. In the table there are over 14,000 clones, 71% of which are singletons. The ends lost 2 bases at V and 6 bases at J; junction bases unmatched: 4. CDR1 is MRHNA, CDR2 SNTAGT, per germline. This CDR3 is built from 15 residues. This TCR came from a person aged 40 to 85 with oral cavity squamous cell carcinoma. V is TRBV6-4 and J is TRBJ2-1; TRBD2 aligns across 10 bases. The material was PBMCs, obtained before nivolumab (anti-PD-1) treatment. The CDR3 DNA is TGTGCCAGCAGTGACGAGAGCGGGGGGGCCAATGAGCAGTTCTTC. This codes for CASSDESGGANEQFF.